This is a list of T cell receptor beta chains from one sample in a study of blood T cell repertoires in COVID-19. Using immunoSEQ multiplex PCR, the repertoire was profiled, and TCRdb retains in-frame clones only, with some absent. The top ten clones hold 2.8% of a sample with some 270,000 clones, around 93% of them seen once. Sequencing input: PBMCs or T cells enriched from blood (not recorded which). These receptors originate from a man aged 35 to 55 who had been exposed to COVID-19. Both conserved end residues are part of each CDR3. The D gene is left open where the match is weak. The size entry is marked missing in some rows and otherwise reads once, few, many or a size class.

V	length	J	D	size	DNA	CDR3
TRBV9	15	TRBJ2-3	-	-	TGTGCCAGCAGCGACAGCGGAGTAAGCACAGATACGCAGTATTTT	CASSDSGVSTDTQYF
TRBV28	15	TRBJ2-1	TRBD2	-	TGTGCCAGCAGTTTTTCCGGGGGGGGGCCTAATGAGCAGTTCTTC	CASSFSGGGPNEQFF
TRBV11-3	14	TRBJ2-7	TRBD1	-	TGTGCCAGCAGCTCCCGGGACAGCTCCTACGAGCAGTACTTC	CASSSRDSSYEQYF
TRBV7-9	14	TRBJ2-5	-	-	TGTGCCAGCAGCTTATACGCAGGCCAAGAGACCCAGTACTTC	CASSLYAGQETQYF
TRBV19	17	TRBJ2-7	TRBD2	-	TGTGCCAGTAGTATAGGCGGGACTAGCGGACCCTCCTACGAGCAGTACTTC	CASSIGGTSGPSYEQYF
TRBV6-2/TRBV6-3	16	TRBJ1-5	TRBD1	once	TGTGCCAGCAGCCCGAGTTTGGGACAGGGAAATCAGCCCCAGCATTTT	CASSPSLGQGNQPQHF
TRBV30	13	TRBJ1-1	-	-	TGTGCTGACCGTTTGGGGGGGAGCACTGAAGCTTTCTTT	CADRLGGSTEAFF
TRBV6-5	16	TRBJ2-1	TRBD2	-	TGTGCCAGCAGTTCCCCGGCTAGCGGACTCAACAATGAGCAGTTCTTC	CASSSPASGLNNEQFF
TRBV27	16	TRBJ1-2	-	-	TGTGCCAGCAGTTTATCGTTCCGGGTCGGCGGCTATGGCTACACCTTC	CASSLSFRVGGYGYTF
TRBV7-9	14	TRBJ2-7	-	-	TGTGCCAGCAGCTCGACTGGATTCAGTGACGAGCAGTACTTC	CASSSTGFSDEQYF
TRBV4-1	13	TRBJ2-7	-	-	TGCGCCAGCAGCCAATCCAGATCCTACGAGCAGTACTTC	CASSQSRSYEQYF
TRBV28	16	TRBJ1-2	TRBD1	-	TGTGCCACCACGGGGGAAAGGGGGCGCAGGAGCTATGGCTACACCTTC	CATTGERGRRSYGYTF
TRBV7-9	13	TRBJ1-4	-	-	TGTGCCAGCAGCCCACGGACAGAAGAAAAACTGTTTTTT	CASSPRTEEKLFF
TRBV5-6	16	TRBJ2-7	TRBD2	-	TGTGCCAGCAGCTCAGGAACTAGCGGGAGGGTCTACGAGCAGTACTTC	CASSSGTSGRVYEQYF
TRBV28	17	TRBJ2-4	TRBD1	once	TGTGCCAGCAGTTTTGGTCCGGGACAGGGGGCCAAAAACATTCAGTACTTC	CASSFGPGQGAKNIQYF
TRBV5-5	15	TRBJ2-3	TRBD2	-	TGTGCCAGCAGCCCACTAGCGGCCCTGGGGGATACGCAGTATTTT	CASSPLAALGDTQYF
TRBV11-3	14	TRBJ1-1	-	-	TGTGCCAGCAGCTTGGGAGTCATGAACACTGAAGCTTTCTTT	CASSLGVMNTEAFF